A single sample gave rise to the 28 T cell receptor beta chains below, sequenced in a study of CD8 T cells in Susac syndrome. A quantity of about 0.45 to 1 ug RNA underwent reverse transcription using random hexamers. In TCRdb, the immunoSEQ multiplex PCR reads were re-called with MiXCR into one record per CDR3 protein. The sample has 150,000 or so distinct CDR3 sequences, about 90% seen once; the top ten hold around 0.087%. The source material was CD4+ T cells from PBMCs. The receptors come from a human donor in good health.

V is TRBV18 and J is TRBJ1-2; D gene ambiguous. The CDR3 totals 13 residues. CDR1 and CDR2 from the germline V gene are KGHSH and LQKENI. Trimming stripped 2 bases from V and 3 bases from J, with 7 bases between. The CDR3 spells CASSPGLHYGYTF. CDR3 sequence (DNA): TGTGCCAGCTCACCAGGTCTGCACTATGGCTACACCTTC.

The chain recombines TRBV6-5 with TRBJ1-2; D remains ambiguous. The germline V and J ends were trimmed by 2 bases and 4 bases, with 8 bases remaining between them. The V gene's germline CDR1 is MNHEY and CDR2 SVGAGI. This CDR3 contains 13 residues. The CDR3 region has the DNA TGTGCCAGCAGTTACATGTCCTCCTATGGCTACACCTTC. It codes for CASSYMSSYGYTF.

This clonotype occurred once. This chain connects TRBV6-2 or TRBV6-3 to TRBJ2-2; D is possibly TRBD1 (6 bases). V was pared by 7 bases and J by 0 bases, with 9 bases between. The CDR3 length is 14 residues. Germline V gene sequence: CDR1 MNHEY, CDR2 SVGEGT. CDR3 in DNA: TGTGCCAGCACGGACAGAGCGAACACCGGGGAGCTGTTTTTT. Translating gives CASTDRANTGELFF.

This clonotype was counted between two and nine times. The chain recombines TRBV18 with TRBJ2-7; D is unresolved. Germline CDR1 reads KGHSH; CDR2 reads LQKENI. This CDR3 comprises 13 residues. Trimming removed 3 bases at V and 1 base at J, with 7 bases between. CDR3 residues: CASSPPGSYEQYF. The CDR3 nucleotides read TGTGCCAGCTCACCCCCGGGTTCCTACGAGCAGTACTTC.

The rearrangement links TRBV2 to TRBJ2-3; 12 nucleotides line up with TRBD2. The J segment lost 6 bases and the V segment lost 4 bases, leaving 2 bases of the junction unmatched. CDR3 size: 14 residues. The germline gives CDR1 SNHLY, CDR2 FYNNEI. The DNA for the CDR3 is TGTGCCAGCAGTGGGACTAGCGGGAAGGATACGCAGTATTTT. Translation gives CASSGTSGKDTQYF. Complete variable domain (other parts from reference TRBV2 and TRBJ2-3): EPEVTQTPSHQVTQMGQEVILRCVPISNHLYFYWYRQILGQKVEFLVSFYNNEISEKSEIFDDQFSVERPDGSNFTLKIRSTKLEDSAMYFCASSGTSGKDTQYFGPGTRLTVL.

This clonotype has just a few counts. V gene TRBV6-2 or TRBV6-3 combines with J gene TRBJ2-7, with 10 bases that match TRBD1. This CDR3 contains 14 residues. The J segment lost 2 bases and the V segment lost 5 bases, leaving 3 bases of the junction unmatched. Germline V lookup: CDR1 MNHEY, CDR2 SVGEGT. In nucleotides, the CDR3 is TGTGCCAGCAGTGGACAGGGGGGACCCTACGAGCAGTACTTC. Protein: CASSGQGGPYEQYF.

V is TRBV2 and J is TRBJ1-3; no definite D call. Germline CDR1 is SNHLY and CDR2 is FYNNEI. The CDR3 is made up of 12 amino acids. Trimming removed 6 bases at V and 4 bases at J, with 7 bases between. The CDR3: CASRSPGNTIYF. CDR3 sequence (DNA): TGTGCCAGCAGGTCGCCGGGAAACACCATATATTTT.

The genes are TRBV5-6 and TRBJ1-2; the D is unclear. V was clipped by 4 bases and J by 6 bases, with 16 bases between them. This CDR3 is 14 amino acids long. The germline CDR1 and CDR2 sequences are SGHDT and YYEEEE. CDR3 nucleotide sequence: TGTGCCAGCAGCCTCCTTTTAGAGGGAGATGGCTACACCTTC. It yields the protein CASSLLLEGDGYTF.

V is TRBV5-1 and J is TRBJ1-1; D possibly corresponds to TRBD1 (5 bases). The CDR3 has 14 residues. Germline V gene sequence: CDR1 SGHRS, CDR2 YFSETQ. V was pared by 3 bases and J by 4 bases, with 13 bases between. CDR3 nucleotides: TGCGCCAGCAGCTCCGGGACTCCTGGCACTGAAGCTTTCTTT. Its protein product is CASSSGTPGTEAFF. Looking up the rest from reference TRBV5-1 and TRBJ1-1 gives the full variable domain: KAGVTQTPRYLIKTRGQQVTLSCSPISGHRSVSWYQQTPGQGLQFLFEYFSETQRNKGNFPGRFSGRQFSNSRSEMNVSTLELGDSALYLCASSSGTPGTEAFFGQGTRLTVV.

This rearrangement joins TRBV4-3 to TRBJ1-3; the match to TRBD1 covers 7 bases. Germline V gene sequence: CDR1 LGHNA, CDR2 YSLEER. The CDR3 runs to 17 residues. After removal of 1 base from V and 0 bases from J, the junction contained 6 bases not matched to a gene. CDR3 loop: CASSQVYRGFSGNTIYF. In DNA, the CDR3 is TGCGCCAGCAGCCAAGTTTACAGGGGATTCTCTGGAAACACCATATATTTT.

The V gene is TRBV10-3, the J gene TRBJ2-5, with TRBD1 as a possible D gene (6 bases). Germline V lookup: CDR1 ENHRY, CDR2 SYGVKD. There are 14 residues in the CDR3. V was shortened by 6 bases and J by 5 bases, with 16 bases between the two germline ends. CDR3 in amino acids: CAISGQSPGETQYF. The CDR3 DNA sequence: TGTGCCATCAGCGGACAGTCCCCGGGGGAGACCCAGTACTTC.

This sequence joins TRBV5-1 and TRBJ2-1; 13 nucleotides line up with TRBD2. V shed 4 bases and J 4 bases; nucleotides not matched to a gene: 5. This CDR3 is built from 16 residues. Germline lookup yields CDR1 SGHRS and CDR2 YFSETQ. CDR3 nucleotide sequence: TGCGCCAGCAGCACGGGACTAGCGGGGATATACAATGAGCAGTTCTTC. Translating gives CASSTGLAGIYNEQFF.

In DNA, the CDR3 is TGTGCCAGCAGTGAATACCCGCAAGGTCGGTATGGCTACACCTTC. Its translation: CASSEYPQGRYGYTF. The chain couples TRBV2 to TRBJ1-2; D call uncertain. The CDR3 extends over 15 amino acids. Trimming took 2 bases from V and 5 from J, leaving 15 bases between them. The germline V gene has CDR1 SNHLY and CDR2 FYNNEI.

CDR3 nucleotides: TGTGCCAGCAGCCCGGGACTAGCGGGGGGAAGAAACATTCAGTACTTC. Translation: CASSPGLAGGRNIQYF. The V gene is TRBV7-2, the J gene TRBJ2-4; 15 bases agree with TRBD2. CDR1 SGHTA and CDR2 FQGNSA come from the germline V gene. The ends lost 5 bases at V and 6 bases at J; junction bases unmatched: 5. The CDR3 sequence is 16 residues long.

CDR3 amino acids: CASSYDRGQPQHF. CDR3 bases: TGTGCCAGCAGTTACGACAGGGGTCAGCCCCAGCATTTT. The chain employs TRBV6-6 and TRBJ1-5; 8 nucleotides match TRBD1. Losses at the gene ends were 2 bases for V and 6 bases for J; bases not matched to a gene: 0. CDR1 and CDR2 (germline): MNHNY, SVGAGI (reference sequence). The CDR3 totals 13 residues.

V is TRBV10-3 and J is TRBJ1-6; D ambiguous. The CDR3 length is 14 residues. V was clipped by 6 bases and J by 0 bases, with 6 bases between them. Germline V gene sequence: CDR1 ENHRY, CDR2 SYGVKD. CDR3 region: CAIRPDSYNSPLHF. The CDR3, as DNA: TGTGCCATCAGGCCCGACTCCTATAATTCACCCCTCCACTTT.

V and J are TRBV7-9 and TRBJ2-2; no reliable D call. CDR3 length equals 14 residues. Per germline, CDR1 SEHNR and CDR2 FQNEAQ (reference sequence). Between the trimmed V and J ends, which lost 2 bases and 4 bases, there was a span of 8 bases. CDR3 in amino acids: CASSLFAATGELFF. The CDR3 bases are TGTGCCAGCAGCTTATTTGCGGCCACCGGGGAGCTGTTTTTT.

V gene TRBV7-2 combines with J gene TRBJ2-5, with 7 bases aligning to TRBD1. CDR3 length equals 14 residues. Germline-derived CDR1 and CDR2 are SGHTA and FQGNSA. J was trimmed by 5 bases and V by 2 bases; bases with no gene match: 5. The CDR3 loop is CASSLRQGAETQYF. CDR3 nucleotides: TGTGCCAGCAGCTTACGACAGGGAGCGGAGACCCAGTACTTC.

The chain links TRBV20-1 to TRBJ2-3, with TRBD1 identical over 9 bases. The germline V gene has CDR1 DFQATT and CDR2 SNEGSKA (reference sequence). The CDR3 has 15 residues. V lost 1 base to trimming and J lost 5 bases; unmatched junction nucleotides: 7. In nucleotides, the CDR3 is TGCAGTGCTAGAGTCCGGACAGGGGAAAGAGATACGCAGTATTTT. This sequence encodes CSARVRTGERDTQYF.

This chain connects TRBV29-1 to TRBJ1-2; D remains unclear. Per the germline V gene, CDR1 is SQVTM and CDR2 is ANQGSEA. This CDR3 spans 14 amino acids. The V end was cut by 4 bases, the J end by 2 bases, with 14 bases between. The CDR3 DNA is TGCAGCGTTGGGTCAGCGGGGTTGAACTATGGCTACACCTTC. Its translation: CSVGSAGLNYGYTF.

The gene calls are TRBV20-1 and TRBJ2-7; 10 bases align to TRBD2. The CDR3 runs to 13 residues. Germline loops: CDR1 DFQATT, CDR2 SNEGSKA (reference sequence). The J segment lost 4 bases and the V segment lost 6 bases, leaving 6 bases of the junction unmatched. The CDR3 sequence is CSALTSGVYEQYF. CDR3 nucleotides: TGCAGTGCCTTAACTAGCGGGGTTTACGAGCAGTACTTC.

The chain combines TRBV19 with TRBJ1-2; 9 nucleotides align to TRBD1. The CDR3 covers 14 residues. With 6 bases clipped from V and 5 bases from J, the junction kept 7 bases outside the gene matches. Germline loops: CDR1 LNHDA, CDR2 SQIVND (reference sequence). CDR3 nucleotide sequence: TGTGCCAGTAGGAGGACAGGGGAGGGGTATGGCTACACCTTC. This gives the protein CASRRTGEGYGYTF. Variable domain in full (rest from reference TRBV19 and TRBJ1-2): DGGITQSPKYLFRKEGQNVTLSCEQNLNHDAMYWYRQDPGQGLRLIYYSQIVNDFQKGDIAEGYSVSREKKESFPLTVTSAQKNPTAFYLCASRRTGEGYGYTFGSGTRLTVV.

The CDR3 reads CASSPGLAGAWDNEQFF. CDR3 sequence (DNA): TGTGCCAGCAGCCCGGGACTAGCGGGGGCTTGGGACAATGAGCAGTTCTTC. The chain uses TRBV7-8 and TRBJ2-1, with TRBD2 identical over 14 bases. CDR1 is SGHVS and CDR2 is FQNEAQ in the germline V gene. The CDR3 length is 17 residues. Trimming at V came to 5 bases and at J to 5 bases, leaving 8 bases not matched to a gene.

This clonotype came up once. This chain links TRBV9 with TRBJ2-2, with D uncertain. Germline CDR1 and CDR2: SGDLS and YYNGEE. V shed 4 bases and J shed 4 bases, with 26 bases lying between them. The length of the CDR3 is 19 residues. CDR3 in DNA: TGTGCCAGCAGCCCCCGACCCTTACGGCCCCCATCAACCACCGGGGAGCTGTTTTTT. Its protein is CASSPRPLRPPSTTGELFF. Variable domain in full (rest from reference TRBV9 and TRBJ2-2): DSGVTQTPKHLITATGQRVTLRCSPRSGDLSVYWYQQSLDQGLQFLIQYYNGEERAKGNILERFSAQQFPDLHSELNLSSLELGDSALYFCASSPRPLRPPSTTGELFFGEGSRLTVL.

The gene calls are TRBV23-1 and TRBJ2-1; TRBD1 matches 11 bases. TRBV23-1 is an open reading frame, and its role is uncertain. There are 16 residues in the CDR3. V lost 2 bases, J lost 2 bases, and 2 bases stayed unmatched. The CDR3 DNA is TGCGCCAGCAGTCAAGGGGGACAGGGGGCCTACAATGAGCAGTTCTTC. The encoded protein is CASSQGGQGAYNEQFF.

The chain employs TRBV20-1 and TRBJ2-3; D gene unclear. V was trimmed by 3 bases and J by 0 bases, leaving 13 bases between them. There are 15 residues in the CDR3. The germline V gene has CDR1 DFQATT and CDR2 SNEGSKA (reference sequence). CDR3 in amino acids: CSASDRGTSTDTQYF. CDR3 nucleotide sequence: TGCAGTGCTAGTGATAGAGGAACTAGCACAGATACGCAGTATTTT.

The chain uses TRBV2 and TRBJ2-3, with D perhaps matching TRBD2 (6 bases). V shed 7 bases and J shed 0 bases, with 11 bases lying between them. The CDR3 contains 14 residues. CDR1 SNHLY and CDR2 FYNNEI come from the germline V gene. CDR3 protein: CASKGGMSTDTQYF. For the CDR3, the DNA is TGTGCCAGCAAAGGCGGGATGAGCACAGATACGCAGTATTTT.

The rearrangement uses TRBV30 and TRBJ1-2; a weak D match, TRBD1 (6 bases). Germline CDR1 is GTSNPN and CDR2 is SVGIG (reference sequence). This CDR3 region has 11 residues. V lost 8 bases, J lost 7 bases, and 14 bases lay in between. CDR3 nucleotides: TGTGCCCACGGACAGTGGGGTGGCTACACCTTC. Translated, it gives CAHGQWGGYTF.